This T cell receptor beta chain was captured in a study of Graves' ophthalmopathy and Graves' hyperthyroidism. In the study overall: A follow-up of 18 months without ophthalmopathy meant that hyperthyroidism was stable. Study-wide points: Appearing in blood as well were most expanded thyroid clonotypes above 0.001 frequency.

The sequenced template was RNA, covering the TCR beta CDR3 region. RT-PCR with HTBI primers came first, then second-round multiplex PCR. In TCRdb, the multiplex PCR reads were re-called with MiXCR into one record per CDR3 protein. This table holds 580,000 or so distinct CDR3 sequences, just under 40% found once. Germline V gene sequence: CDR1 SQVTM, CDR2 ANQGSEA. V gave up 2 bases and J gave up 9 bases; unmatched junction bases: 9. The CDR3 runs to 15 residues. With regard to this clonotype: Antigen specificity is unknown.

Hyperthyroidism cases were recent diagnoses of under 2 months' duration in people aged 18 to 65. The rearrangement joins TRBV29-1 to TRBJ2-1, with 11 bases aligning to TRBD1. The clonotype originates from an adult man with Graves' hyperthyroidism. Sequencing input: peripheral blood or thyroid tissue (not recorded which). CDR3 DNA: TGCAGCGTTGAAACTGGACAGGGGGCTGCGGGTGAGCAGTTCTTC. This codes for CSVETGQGAAGEQFF.